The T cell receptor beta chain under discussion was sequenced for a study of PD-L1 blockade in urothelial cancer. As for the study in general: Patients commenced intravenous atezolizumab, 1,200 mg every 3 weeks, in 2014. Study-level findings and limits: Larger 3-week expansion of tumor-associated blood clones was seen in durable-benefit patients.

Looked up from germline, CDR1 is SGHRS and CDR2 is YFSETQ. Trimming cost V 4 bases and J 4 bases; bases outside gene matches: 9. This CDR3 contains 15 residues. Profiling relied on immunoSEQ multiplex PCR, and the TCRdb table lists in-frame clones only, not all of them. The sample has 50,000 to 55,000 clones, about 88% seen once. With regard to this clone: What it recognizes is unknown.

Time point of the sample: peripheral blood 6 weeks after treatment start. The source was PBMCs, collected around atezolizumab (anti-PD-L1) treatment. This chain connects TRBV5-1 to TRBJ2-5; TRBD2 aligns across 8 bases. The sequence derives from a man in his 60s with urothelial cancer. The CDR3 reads CASSPQGLGTETQYF. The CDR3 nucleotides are TGCGCCAGCAGCCCCCAGGGACTAGGGACAGAGACCCAGTACTTC.